A single sample gave rise to the 13 T cell receptor beta chains below, sequenced in a study of shared clonotypes between healthy human individuals. Repertoires were generated with immunoSEQ multiplex PCR, while TCRdb's copy carries only in-frame clones and drops some. The sample has some 2.3 million clones, approximately 93% seen once; the top ten hold 0.35% to 0.45%. Input material: naive CD4+ T cells from PBMCs. Specified subset: CD45RA+ positively selected. These receptors originate from a man in his late teens or twenties in good health. Some clones in this sample may be carry-over from other donors' samples.

The chain recombines TRBV11-2 with TRBJ2-7, with TRBD1 matching 8 bases. Germline CDR1 is SGHAT and CDR2 is FQNNGV. The V and J ends lost 0 bases and 1 base, in that order; junction bases with no gene match: 2. The CDR3 runs 15 residues. CDR3 sequence: CASSLETGVSYEQYF. Here the CDR3 DNA reads TGTGCCAGCAGCTTAGAGACAGGGGTATCCTACGAGCAGTACTTC.

This rearrangement joins TRBV28 to TRBJ1-5, with D perhaps matching TRBD1 (6 bases). Germline V gene lookup returns CDR1 MDHEN and CDR2 SYDVKM. V lost 7 bases and J 0 bases, leaving 7 bases between the germline ends. This CDR3 has 13 amino acids. CDR3: CASTGDSNQPQHF. DNA of the CDR3: TGTGCCAGCACAGGGGATAGCAATCAGCCCCAGCATTTT.

This clone has a handful of counts. The chain couples TRBV5-4 to TRBJ1-2; 10 bases match TRBD1. After removal of 0 bases from V and 2 bases from J, the junction contained 4 bases not matched to a gene. This CDR3 spans 16 amino acids. Germline V lookup: CDR1 SGHNT, CDR2 YYREEE (reference sequence). The CDR3 sequence: CASSLGGTGVNYGYTF. CDR3 coding DNA: TGTGCCAGCAGCTTGGGAGGGACAGGGGTCAACTATGGCTACACCTTC.

This clone was recorded only once. The J gene is TRBJ2-2, the V gene TRBV5-6; D is unclear. Germline lookup yields CDR1 SGHDT and CDR2 YYEEEE. The V and J ends lost 2 bases and 2 bases respectively, with 10 bases between them. The CDR3 consists of 15 residues. CDR3 region: CASSFAVFNTGELFF. The CDR3 region has the DNA TGTGCCAGCAGCTTTGCGGTGTTCAACACCGGGGAGCTGTTTTTT.

As for this clone: This sample also contains other DNA sequences that code for the same CDR3. The genes are TRBV18 and TRBJ1-1; unclear D gene. Trimming took off 6 bases at V and 3 bases at J, with 11 bases between the two ends. The CDR3 consists of 13 residues. Germline CDR1 is KGHSH and CDR2 is LQKENI. The CDR3 DNA is TGTGCCAGCTCCCCCGCGGTCGACACTGAAGCTTTCTTT. Its protein product is CASSPAVDTEAFF.

The chain carries TRBV4-3 and TRBJ2-3; 10 bases are a match to TRBD2. The V gene end was trimmed by 0 bases and the J gene end by 4 bases; junction bases not matched to a gene: 4. Germline V gene sequence: CDR1 LGHNA, CDR2 YSLEER. This CDR3 has 16 amino acids. CDR3 coding DNA: TGCGCCAGCAGCCAAGAACAAGCGGGAGGGGCAGATACGCAGTATTTT. It translates to CASSQEQAGGADTQYF.

The chain links TRBV28 to TRBJ2-5; 7 positions agree with TRBD1. The J segment lost 4 bases and the V segment lost 5 bases, leaving 4 bases of the junction unmatched. The CDR3 is made up of 13 amino acids. CDR1 is MDHEN and CDR2 is SYDVKM in the germline V gene. DNA for the CDR3: TGTGCCAGCAGTCCTTACAGGGGAGAGACCCAGTACTTC. It codes for CASSPYRGETQYF.

This clone showed up just a few times. This sample includes further DNA sequences coding for the same CDR3. This sequence joins TRBV15 and TRBJ1-1, with D unresolved. CDR1 is LNHNV and CDR2 is YYDKDF in the germline V gene (reference sequence). The CDR3 is 13 residues long. Trimming took 1 base from V and 1 from J, leaving 4 bases between them. The CDR3 sequence: CATSRGRNTEAFF. CDR3 sequence (DNA): TGTGCCACCAGCAGAGGCAGGAACACTGAAGCTTTCTTT. Combining the CDR3 with reference TRBV15 and TRBJ1-1 gives the whole variable domain DAMVIQNPRYQVTQFGKPVTLSCSQTLNHNVMYWYQQKSSQAPKLLFHYYDKDFNNEADTPDNFQSRRPNTSFCFLDIRSPGLGDTAMYLCATSRGRNTEAFFGQGTRLTVV.

The gene calls are TRBV2 and TRBJ1-1; 9 bases are a match to TRBD1. CDR3 size: 13 residues. The germline CDR1 and CDR2 sequences are SNHLY and FYNNEI. The ends lost 9 bases at V and 5 bases at J; junction bases unmatched: 7. The DNA for the CDR3 is TGTGCCAGTCTACAGGGGGCGAATACTGAAGCTTTCTTT. It yields the protein CASLQGANTEAFF.

The J gene is TRBJ2-1, the V gene TRBV6-6; possibly TRBD2 for D (5 bases). The CDR3 runs 15 residues. CDR1 and CDR2 from the germline V gene are MNHNY and SVGAGI (reference sequence). V lost 7 bases and J 2 bases, leaving 15 bases between the germline ends. Here the CDR3 DNA reads TGTGCCAGCAATGAGGGCGGCAGTGCCTACAATGAGCAGTTCTTC. It translates to CASNEGGSAYNEQFF.

V and J are TRBV5-4 and TRBJ2-5, with TRBD2 matching over 7 bases. Germline V gives CDR1 SGHNT, CDR2 YYREEE (reference sequence). Trimming removed 1 base from V and 1 base from J; junction bases left unmatched: 7. CDR3 length: 16 residues. This chain's CDR3 is CASSLYRGRGQETQYF. The CDR3 bases are TGTGCCAGCAGCTTGTACCGTGGGAGGGGCCAAGAGACCCAGTACTTC.

V gene TRBV25-1 combines with J gene TRBJ1-1, with no clear D. V shed 5 bases and J shed 1 base, with 8 bases lying between them. Germline values: CDR1 MGHDK, CDR2 SYGVNS. There are 13 residues in the CDR3. CDR3 amino acids: CASSFAGNTEAFF. CDR3 sequence (DNA): TGTGCCAGCAGTTTTGCAGGGAACACTGAAGCTTTCTTT. The complete variable domain, with remaining parts taken from reference TRBV25-1 and TRBJ1-1, reads EADIYQTPRYLVIGTGKKITLECSQTMGHDKMYWYQQDPGMELHLIHYSYGVNSTEKGDLSSESTVSRIRTEHFPLTLESARPSHTSQYLCASSFAGNTEAFFGQGTRLTVV.

This chain joins TRBV14 and TRBJ2-3, with D tentatively TRBD2 (5 bases). Germline CDR1 and CDR2: SGHDN and FVKESK. V lost 4 bases and J lost 3, with 17 bases in between. CDR3 length: 16 amino acids. The CDR3 DNA reads TGTGCCAGCAGCCCACTAGGGAACACGGGGACAGATACGCAGTATTTT. Translated: CASSPLGNTGTDTQYF.